Below, one TCR beta chain is given with its context. Its antigen is still unknown. No clone much larger than this one lies a single base away; base qualities are absent. The data originate from a study of cytomegalovirus exposure and HLA in healthy donors (TCRdb year 2017). General notes on the study: The 666 repertoires of the first cohort and the 95 to 150 validation repertoires were produced on the same platform, according to a later analysis. The study combined high-throughput TCR immunosequencing, statistical association of individual TCRs with disease status, and machine learning to predict cytomegalovirus infection status. The study was designed to test whether signatures of past pathogen exposure could be identified by cataloging public T cell receptors. Besides the first cohort of 550 to 750 subjects, a separate validation cohort made up of around 120 different subjects was used. Results and caveats for the whole study, not just this receptor: A later analysis had no HLA typing for the validation cohort, so co-occurrence there was scored across all 130 or so repertoires. The classifier was reported to diagnose cytomegalovirus status with high specificity and sensitivity in both the original cohort and the validation cohort. In a later analysis, TCRs clustered in the first cohort were found to also tend to co-occur in the roughly 120 validation repertoires, with 90% to 95% of cluster scores above 0. The study listed 164 TCR beta chains as associated with cytomegalovirus. The authors suggested that the approach could potentially be generalized to other disease states and immunological phenotypes. Most TCR sequences were observed very rarely across donors, whereas some public TCRs were present in many individuals. A few of the identified cytomegalovirus-associated TCR beta chains were confirmed in vitro to be specific for cytomegalovirus antigens.

Libraries were built with the immunoSEQ multiplex PCR assay. On the authors' methods: To diagnose cytomegalovirus status from the catalog of TCR beta chain sequences, a statistical classification framework was built. The clones in this table, taken by TCRdb from immuneACCESS, are in-frame only. Not every clone is retained; where verified, under half of the shortfall comes from an unresolved V gene, and the cause of the rest is unknown. V and J calls and clone size are as listed in that table; D and trimming were resolved from the DNA. A total of a few hundred thousand clones appear in this sample, approximately 86% of them only once. Of the sample, around 1% falls within the top ten clones. CDR1 SGDLS and CDR2 YYNGEE were looked up in the germline V gene. Its CDR3 holds 16 amino acids, cysteine through phenylalanine. The DNA shown is the 48-base CDR3, in frame from base 1. The germline V and J ends show losses of 0 bases and 6 bases respectively, and no gene match explains 10 bases of the junction.

The donors were included in the validation cohort of over a hundred subjects, a group kept apart from the roughly 680-subject first cohort. The TCR sequence derives from a man aged 25 to 45 in good health and CMV-seronegative. The rearranged chain carries TRBV9 and TRBJ2-7, with 9 bases aligning to TRBD1. The sequenced sample was PBMCs. For the CDR3, the sequence is CASSVATGTGRSEQYF. The nucleotide sequence is given as TGTGCCAGCAGCGTAGCTACGGGGACAGGGAGAAGCGAGCAGTACTTC. The full variable domain, completed from the reference TRBV9 and TRBJ2-7 proteins outside the CDR3, reads DSGVTQTPKHLITATGQRVTLRCSPRSGDLSVYWYQQSLDQGLQFLIQYYNGEERAKGNILERFSAQQFPDLHSELNLSSLELGDSALYFCASSVATGTGRSEQYFGPGTRLTVT.